Each of the 3 T cell receptor beta chains below was sequenced from the same sample in a study of technical replicates of blood from several donors. Profiled with immunoSEQ multiplex PCR; TCRdb holds only in-frame clones, not every one. The data hold roughly 60,000 clones, with 91% observed a single time. Sequencing was carried out using PBMCs. These receptors were collected from a human donor in good health. Some clones in this sample may be carry-over from other donors' samples.

CDR3: CASSQAGLASYNEQFF. DNA of the CDR3: TGCGCCAGCAGCCAAGCTGGACTAGCGTCTTACAATGAGCAGTTCTTC. The rearrangement uses TRBV4-1 and TRBJ2-1; TRBD2 matches 9 bases. The germline CDR1 and CDR2 sequences are MGHRA and YSYEKL. With 1 base clipped from V and 4 bases from J, the junction kept 5 bases outside the gene matches. This CDR3 has 16 amino acids.

V usage is TRBV15 and J usage is TRBJ1-1; possible D gene TRBD1, 6 bases. V was pared by 0 bases and J by 6 bases, with 17 bases between. Germline V gene data show CDR1 as LNHNV and CDR2 as YYDKDF (reference sequence). The CDR3 is 16 residues long. The DNA for the CDR3 is TGTGCCACCAGCAGAGATCTCTGGTACAGGGCCTCTGAAGCTTTCTTT. Protein sequence: CATSRDLWYRASEAFF.

This chain joins TRBV6-5 and TRBJ2-1, with 7 bases identical to TRBD1. The germline V gene encodes CDR1 MNHEY and CDR2 SVGAGI. The CDR3 runs to 16 residues. V shed 2 bases, J shed 9 bases, and the junction held 13 bases outside the gene matches. Here the CDR3 DNA reads TGTGCCAGCAGTTACGGGGACAGCATTCGCAGGGGTGAGCAGTTCTTC. Translating gives CASSYGDSIRRGEQFF.